One and the same sample provided the 20 T cell receptor beta chains below, sequenced in a study of HIV-infected patients and healthy controls. cDNA was made from 400 to 500 ng RNA using alpha and beta constant primers. Separate chain-specific third strand synthesis with multiplexing indices produced the alpha and beta libraries. Via MiXCR, TCRdb re-called the 5' RACE reads, giving one row per CDR3 protein. The repertoire holds approximately 17,000 distinct CDR3 sequences, 8% to 10% seen once, with 4% to 6% in the top ten. All unsorted peripheral T cells were captured because whole blood was used without fractionation. Input material: blood. Every receptor here comes from an adult in good health.

This clonotype was counted many times. The chain links TRBV2 to TRBJ1-5; no clear D gene. The V gene lost 0 bases and the J gene lost 6 bases, with 12 bases spanning the gap. CDR1 is SNHLY, CDR2 FYNNEI, per germline. The CDR3 is 15 residues long. CDR3 bases: TGTGCCAGCAGTGAAGCCGGAAAGTGGATTCAGCCCCAGCATTTT. Its translation: CASSEAGKWIQPQHF.

This clonotype was recorded at least ten times. The chain uses TRBV5-5 and TRBJ2-5; possible D gene TRBD1, 5 bases. The germline V gene encodes CDR1 SGHKS and CDR2 YYEKEE (reference sequence). V was cut by 3 bases and J by 2 bases, with 14 bases left in between. This CDR3 region has 15 residues. The CDR3 coding sequence is TGTGCCAGCAGCTGGGCCGACAGACAACAAGAGACCCAGTACTTC. It specifies CASSWADRQQETQYF.

This clonotype was counted many times. The chain carries TRBV20-1 and TRBJ2-3, with D perhaps TRBD2 (5 bases). Trimming left V 3 bases short and J 4 bases short, with 8 bases between. Germline CDR1 is DFQATT and CDR2 is SNEGSKA (reference sequence). The CDR3 runs 12 residues. This CDR3 is CSASLRADTQYF. The CDR3 DNA follows: TGCAGTGCTAGTTTGCGGGCAGATACGCAGTATTTT.

This clonotype was counted many times. The chain combines TRBV6-2 or TRBV6-3 with TRBJ2-7; TRBD2 agrees at 8 bases. CDR3 length: 14 amino acids. Trimming cost V 4 bases and J 1 base; bases outside gene matches: 3. Germline loops: CDR1 MNHEY, CDR2 SVGEGT. The CDR3 coding sequence is TGTGCCAGCAGTTCATTAGCGGGGTCCTACGAGCAGTACTTC. It translates to CASSSLAGSYEQYF.

There are a few counts of this clonotype. J is TRBJ2-3 and V is TRBV19, with 9 bases matching TRBD1. Germline CDR1 reads LNHDA; CDR2 reads SQIVND (reference sequence). This CDR3 has 14 residues. V lost 5 bases, J lost 8 bases, and 8 bases stayed unmatched. The CDR3 DNA follows: TGTGCCAGTAGTGTGGACAGGGGAACGTTTACGCAGTATTTT. This encodes CASSVDRGTFTQYF.

A remark on this clonotype: With a much larger clone just one base away, this may be a read error. The V gene is TRBV6-1, the J gene TRBJ2-7; no definite D call. Germline CDR1 reads MNHNS; CDR2 reads SASEGT. CDR3 length equals 15 residues. With 1 base removed from V and 6 bases from J, the gap between germline ends came to 16 bases. This CDR3 reads CASSEGGDWSFEQYV. The CDR3 nucleotides read TGTGCCAGCAGTGAAGGAGGAGACTGGAGCTTCGAGCAGTACGTC.

This clonotype was observed at least ten times. V and J are TRBV20-1 and TRBJ1-5; no firm D call. The V end lost 6 bases, the J end lost 1 base, and 16 bases lay between the germline ends. The germline V gene has CDR1 DFQATT and CDR2 SNEGSKA (reference sequence). The CDR3 contains 15 residues. CDR3 in amino acids: CSATPGYLSNQPQHF. CDR3 nucleotide sequence: TGCAGTGCCACTCCAGGTTATTTGAGCAATCAGCCCCAGCATTTT.

This clonotype was seen many times. The chain combines TRBV20-1 with TRBJ2-6; D may be TRBD1 (6 bases). Trimming shortened V by 2 bases and J by 3 bases, and 8 bases separated the two germline ends. The CDR3 has 14 amino acids. The germline V gene has CDR1 DFQATT and CDR2 SNEGSKA (reference sequence). This CDR3 reads CSARQGSGANVLTF. For the CDR3, the DNA is TGCAGTGCTAGACAGGGGAGTGGGGCCAACGTCCTGACTTTC.

This clonotype was counted ten times or more. The rearrangement joins TRBV28 to TRBJ2-7; D remains unclear. V was pared by 2 bases and J by 0 bases, with 8 bases between. Germline lookup yields CDR1 MDHEN and CDR2 SYDVKM. CDR3 size: 14 residues. The DNA for the CDR3 is TGTGCCAGCAGTTTAATCTTGAGCTCCTACGAGCAGTACTTC. Translation gives CASSLILSSYEQYF.

This clonotype was seen a handful of times. The J gene is TRBJ2-7, the V gene TRBV4-1; 11 bases fit TRBD1. J was trimmed by 6 bases and V by 0 bases; bases with no gene match: 4. Per germline, CDR1 MGHRA and CDR2 YSYEKL. This CDR3 is 15 amino acids long. The CDR3 reads CASSQEGTGGFEQYV. CDR3 DNA sequence: TGCGCCAGCAGCCAAGAGGGGACAGGGGGTTTCGAGCAGTACGTC.

By share of the sample, this clonotype is medium-sized. The chain joins TRBV29-1 to TRBJ1-2; TRBD1 might be the D (5 bases). Trimming cost V 4 bases and J 2 bases, with 14 bases left between them. Germline lookup yields CDR1 SQVTM and CDR2 ANQGSEA. This CDR3 region has 14 residues. CDR3 DNA sequence: TGCAGCGTTGTGGGGACCACACGAAACTATGGCTACACCTTC. Protein: CSVVGTTRNYGYTF.

By sample fraction, this clonotype is medium-sized. The rearrangement joins TRBV11-2 to TRBJ2-1, with 8 bases lining up with TRBD1. Germline V CDR1 and CDR2: SGHAT, FQNNGV. The J segment lost 7 bases and the V segment lost 4 bases, leaving 9 bases of the junction unmatched. The CDR3 has 15 amino acids. In DNA, the CDR3 is TGTGCCAGCAGCTCCTGGAGGACAGGGCTGAATGAGCAGTTCTTC. Protein: CASSSWRTGLNEQFF.

At least ten counts were recorded for this clonotype. J is TRBJ2-7 and V is TRBV12-3 or TRBV12-4; possible D gene TRBD2, 6 bases. Trimming removed 4 bases at V and 2 bases at J, with 15 bases between. The CDR3 extends over 15 amino acids. The CDR3 DNA follows: TGTGCCAGCAGTTCCTCACTAGCCGATCCCTACGAGCAGTACGTC. Amino acids: CASSSSLADPYEQYV.

In DNA, the CDR3 is TGTGCCAGCAGCGTAGTATCCAGGGAAGGCGGGGAGCTGTTTTTT. Its protein product is CASSVVSREGGELFF. This chain joins TRBV9 and TRBJ2-2; weak D call: TRBD1 (5 bases). Germline-derived CDR1 and CDR2 are SGDLS and YYNGEE. Trimming removed 0 bases at V and 7 bases at J, with 13 bases between. The CDR3 consists of 15 residues. Together with reference TRBV9 and TRBJ2-2, the CDR3 gives the full variable domain: DSGVTQTPKHLITATGQRVTLRCSPRSGDLSVYWYQQSLDQGLQFLIQYYNGEERAKGNILERFSAQQFPDLHSELNLSSLELGDSALYFCASSVVSREGGELFFGEGSRLTVL.

This clonotype was counted ten times or more. The genes are TRBV6-5 and TRBJ2-6, with 7 nucleotides matching TRBD1. V shed 6 bases, J shed 0 bases, and the junction held 8 bases outside the gene matches. Germline CDR1 and CDR2: MNHEY and SVGAGI. The CDR3 has 17 residues. The DNA of the CDR3 is TGTGCCAGCAGCGGGGACAGCTGGGACTCTGGGGCCAACGTCCTGACTTTC. Translation: CASSGDSWDSGANVLTF.

This clonotype has at least ten counts. V is TRBV7-9 and J is TRBJ2-1, with D maybe TRBD1 (5 bases). This CDR3 is 15 amino acids long. From germline, CDR1 is SEHNR and CDR2 FQNEAQ (reference sequence). V lost 1 base, J lost 0 bases, and 7 bases lay in between. CDR3 sequence: CASSLDRHSYNEQFF. CDR3 in DNA: TGTGCCAGCAGCTTAGACAGGCACTCCTACAATGAGCAGTTCTTC.

Ten or more counts support this clonotype. This chain uses TRBV2 with TRBJ2-2; 8 bases are shared with TRBD2. After removal of 3 bases from V and 9 bases from J, the junction contained 6 bases not matched to a gene. The CDR3 is made up of 14 amino acids. Germline V gives CDR1 SNHLY, CDR2 FYNNEI. CDR3 region: CASSEDSGSRELFF. CDR3 sequence (DNA): TGTGCCAGCAGTGAGGACAGCGGGAGCCGGGAGCTGTTTTTT.

This clonotype has just one count. V is TRBV29-1 and J is TRBJ2-1; 10 bases map to TRBD2. Per germline, CDR1 SQVTM and CDR2 ANQGSEA. V was clipped by 6 bases and J by 5 bases; unmatched bases: 10. The CDR3 has 15 residues. The CDR3 loop reads CSVALRLAGHNEQFF. The CDR3 DNA follows: TGCAGCGTCGCTCTACGACTAGCGGGCCACAATGAGCAGTTCTTC.

This clonotype was detected ten times or more. The chain recombines TRBV20-1 with TRBJ1-5; 9 nucleotides agree with TRBD1. Per germline, CDR1 DFQATT and CDR2 SNEGSKA (reference sequence). CDR3 length equals 13 residues. V was pared by 5 bases and J by 6 bases, with 5 bases of the junction left unmatched. CDR3 DNA sequence: TGCAGTGCTGGACAGGGGTCCGGTCAGCCCCAGCATTTT. Protein sequence: CSAGQGSGQPQHF.

Sample share makes this clonotype medium-sized. The rearrangement links TRBV2 to TRBJ1-5; D is possibly TRBD1 (6 bases). The CDR3 is 14 amino acids. V was shortened by 5 bases and J by 7 bases, with 15 bases between the two germline ends. Germline V CDR1 and CDR2: SNHLY, FYNNEI. The DNA for the CDR3 is TGTGCCAGCAGTCAACAGGGTATAGGGCAGCCCCAGCATTTT. Its protein product is CASSQQGIGQPQHF.